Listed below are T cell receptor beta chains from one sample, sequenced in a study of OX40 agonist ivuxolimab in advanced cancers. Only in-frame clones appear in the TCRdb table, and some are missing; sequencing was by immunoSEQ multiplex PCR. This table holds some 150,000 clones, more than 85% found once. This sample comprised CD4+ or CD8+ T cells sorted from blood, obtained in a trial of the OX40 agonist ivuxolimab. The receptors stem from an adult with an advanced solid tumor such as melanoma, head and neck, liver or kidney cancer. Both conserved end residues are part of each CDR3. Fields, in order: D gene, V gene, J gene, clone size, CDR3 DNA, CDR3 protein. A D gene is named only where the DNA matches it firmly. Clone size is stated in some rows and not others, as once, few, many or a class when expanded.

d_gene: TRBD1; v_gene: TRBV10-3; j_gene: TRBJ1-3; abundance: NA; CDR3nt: TGTGCCATCAGGTCGGGACAGGGGTCGGAGCGGACTGGAAACACCATATATTTT; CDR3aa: CAIRSGQGSERTGNTIYF
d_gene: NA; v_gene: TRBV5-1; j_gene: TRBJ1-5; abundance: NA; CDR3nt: TGCGCCAGCAGCCCGGGTCGAAACTTCGGGAGCAATCAGCCCCAGCATTTT; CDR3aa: CASSPGRNFGSNQPQHF
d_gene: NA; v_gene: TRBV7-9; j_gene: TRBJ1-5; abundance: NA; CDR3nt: TGTGCCAGCAGCGGGGGGGGTAGCGGTCAGCCCCAGCATTTT; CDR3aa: CASSGGGSGQPQHF
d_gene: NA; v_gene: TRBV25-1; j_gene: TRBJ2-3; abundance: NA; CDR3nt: TGTGCCAGCAGTGTCCAGAGCACAGATACGCAGTATTTT; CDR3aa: CASSVQSTDTQYF
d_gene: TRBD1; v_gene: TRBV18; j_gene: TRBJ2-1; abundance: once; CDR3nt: TGTGCCAGCTCAACGGGACAGGCCCCGTACAATGAGCAGTTCTTC; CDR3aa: CASSTGQAPYNEQFF
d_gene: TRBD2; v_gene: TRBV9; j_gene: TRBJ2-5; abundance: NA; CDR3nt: TGTGCCAGCAGCGTGACCGAAGCGGGGGGAACCCTGGCCCAGTACTTC; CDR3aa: CASSVTEAGGTLAQYF
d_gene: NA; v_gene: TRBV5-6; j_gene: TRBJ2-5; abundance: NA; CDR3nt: TGTGCCAGCAGCCCCCAGTGGGGTAATGTGGAGACCCAGTACTTC; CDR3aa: CASSPQWGNVETQYF
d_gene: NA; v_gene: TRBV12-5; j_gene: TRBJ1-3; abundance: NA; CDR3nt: TGTGCTAGTGGCCCTACAGGGAGCTCTGGAAACACCATATATTTT; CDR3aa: CASGPTGSSGNTIYF
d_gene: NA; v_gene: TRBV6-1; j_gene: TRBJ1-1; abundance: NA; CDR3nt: TGTGCCAGCAGGGACAACCAGAAGGCTTTCTTT; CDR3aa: CASRDNQKAFF
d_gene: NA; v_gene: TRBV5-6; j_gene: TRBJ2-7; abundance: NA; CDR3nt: TGTGCCAGCAGCTTGCGGCAGGGTCACGAGCAGTACTTC; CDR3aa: CASSLRQGHEQYF
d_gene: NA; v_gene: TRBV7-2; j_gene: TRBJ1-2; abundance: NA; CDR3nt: TGTGCCAGCAGCCTGGGGCCGACTCATCAGGGTAACTATGGCTACACCTTC; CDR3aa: CASSLGPTHQGNYGYTF
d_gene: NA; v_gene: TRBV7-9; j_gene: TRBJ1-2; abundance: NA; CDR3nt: TGTGCCAGCAGCTTAGGGCCCACTAGAGGCTACACCTTC; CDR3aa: CASSLGPTRGYTF
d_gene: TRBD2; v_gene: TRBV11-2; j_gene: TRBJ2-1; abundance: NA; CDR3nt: TGTGCCAGCAGCTTAGATCCGGCTAGCGGTGAGCAGTTCTTC; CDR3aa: CASSLDPASGEQFF
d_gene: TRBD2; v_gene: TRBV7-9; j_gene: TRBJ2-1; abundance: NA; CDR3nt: TGTGCCAGCAGCTTAGGACTAGCGGGACCCCTAATGAATGAGCAGTTCTTC; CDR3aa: CASSLGLAGPLMNEQFF
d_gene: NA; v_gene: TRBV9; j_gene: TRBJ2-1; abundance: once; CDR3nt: TGTGCCAGCAGCCCTATAGACGGGATCCTGTGGTTCCATGAGCAGTTCTTC; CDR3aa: CASSPIDGILWFHEQFF
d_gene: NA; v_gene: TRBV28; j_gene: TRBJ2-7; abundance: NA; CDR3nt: TGTGCCAGCAGCGTTGGGGGTGGCAAGAACGAGCAGTACTTC; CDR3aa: CASSVGGGKNEQYF
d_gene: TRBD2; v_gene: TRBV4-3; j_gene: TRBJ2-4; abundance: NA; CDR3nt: TGCGCCAGCAGCCCCGCAGGACTAGCGGGAGGCCTCTCACTAGCCAAAAACATTCAGTACTTC; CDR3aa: CASSPAGLAGGLSLAKNIQYF
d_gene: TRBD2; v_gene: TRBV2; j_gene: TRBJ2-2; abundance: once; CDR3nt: TGTGCCAGCAGTGGCCTAGCGGCCGGGGAGCTGTTTTTT; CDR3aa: CASSGLAAGELFF
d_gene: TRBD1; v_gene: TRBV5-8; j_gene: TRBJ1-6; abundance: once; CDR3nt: TGTGCCAGCAGCCTCATCCAGGGGGCAGGCTCCTATAATTCACCCCTCCACTTT; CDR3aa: CASSLIQGAGSYNSPLHF
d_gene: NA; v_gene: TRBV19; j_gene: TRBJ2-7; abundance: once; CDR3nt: TGTGCCAGTAGTATAGCCTCCGAGCAGTACTTC; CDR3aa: CASSIASEQYF
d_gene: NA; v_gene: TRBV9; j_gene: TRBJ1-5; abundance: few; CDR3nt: TGTGCCAGCAAATTAAGTGGCAATCAGCCCCAGCATTTT; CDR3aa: CASKLSGNQPQHF
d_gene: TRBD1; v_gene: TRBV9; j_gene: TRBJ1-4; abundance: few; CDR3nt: TGTGCCAGCAGCGTAGGTTCAGGGGGAACTAATGAAAAACTGTTTTTT; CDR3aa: CASSVGSGGTNEKLFF
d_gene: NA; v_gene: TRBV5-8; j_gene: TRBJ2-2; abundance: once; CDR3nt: TGTGCCAGCAGCTTGGCTGGCCTTACAGGGTTGGGCACCGGGGAGCTGTTTTTT; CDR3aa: CASSLAGLTGLGTGELFF
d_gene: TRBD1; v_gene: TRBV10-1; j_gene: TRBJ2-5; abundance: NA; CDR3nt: TGCGCCAGCAGTGATCGGACAGGCCAAGAGACCCAGTACTTC; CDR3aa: CASSDRTGQETQYF
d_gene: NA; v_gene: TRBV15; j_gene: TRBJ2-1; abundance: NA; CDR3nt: TGTGCCACCAGCACGCTAAGAGGAAATAGTCGCTTATTCTTC; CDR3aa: CATSTLRGNSRLFF
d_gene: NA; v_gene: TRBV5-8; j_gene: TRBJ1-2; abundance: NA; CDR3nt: TGTGCCAGCAGCTTCAGAAAGGGGGGCTACACCTTC; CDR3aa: CASSFRKGGYTF
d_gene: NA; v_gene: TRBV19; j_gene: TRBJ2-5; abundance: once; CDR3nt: TGTGCCAGTAGTCAGGCCCCAGAGACCCAGTACTTC; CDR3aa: CASSQAPETQYF
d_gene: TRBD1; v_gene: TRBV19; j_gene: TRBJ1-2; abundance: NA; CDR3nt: TGTGCCAGTAGTACTTCTCGGCAGGGGGCCTCCTATGGCTACACCTTC; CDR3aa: CASSTSRQGASYGYTF
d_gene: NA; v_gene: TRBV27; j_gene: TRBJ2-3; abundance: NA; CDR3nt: TGTGCCAGCAGCGGTAGACTACCAGATACGCAGTATTTT; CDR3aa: CASSGRLPDTQYF
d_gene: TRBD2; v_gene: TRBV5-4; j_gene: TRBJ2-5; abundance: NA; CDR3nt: TGTGCCAGCAGCTTGAGTTCTAGCGGGGGAGAGACCCAGTACTTC; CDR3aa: CASSLSSSGGETQYF
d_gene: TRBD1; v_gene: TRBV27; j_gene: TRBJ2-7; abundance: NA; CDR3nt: TGTGCCAGCAGTTCCCGGGACAGGGAGACTAGAGGGTCCTCCGAGCAGTACTTC; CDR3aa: CASSSRDRETRGSSEQYF
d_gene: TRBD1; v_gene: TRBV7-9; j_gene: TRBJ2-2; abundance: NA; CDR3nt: TGTGCCAGCAGCTACACAGGGGCAACGAACACCGGGGAGCTGTTTTTT; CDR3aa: CASSYTGATNTGELFF
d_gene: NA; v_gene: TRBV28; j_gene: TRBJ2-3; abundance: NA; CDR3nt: TGTGCCAGCAGTTTAGGAACTAGCCGAGCAGATACGCAGTATTTT; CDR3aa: CASSLGTSRADTQYF
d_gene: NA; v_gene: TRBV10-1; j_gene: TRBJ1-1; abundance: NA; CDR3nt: TGCGCCAGCAGCAATAGACAGTTCACTGAAGCTTTCTTT; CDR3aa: CASSNRQFTEAFF
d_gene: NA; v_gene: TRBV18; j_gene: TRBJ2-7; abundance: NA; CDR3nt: TGTGCCAGCTCACTTCGACAGAACGAGCAGTACTTC; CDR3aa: CASSLRQNEQYF
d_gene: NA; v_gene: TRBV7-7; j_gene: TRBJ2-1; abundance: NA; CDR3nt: TGTGCCAGCAGCTTAGTAGTCGGGGGACCATACAATGAGCAGTTCTTC; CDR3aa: CASSLVVGGPYNEQFF
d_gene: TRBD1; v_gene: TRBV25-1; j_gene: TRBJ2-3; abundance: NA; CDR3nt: TGTGCCAGCGGAAGGACAGGCCCCGGGGATACGCAGTATTTT; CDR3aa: CASGRTGPGDTQYF
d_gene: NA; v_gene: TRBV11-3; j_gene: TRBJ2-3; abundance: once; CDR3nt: TGTGCCAGCAGCTTAGGCATGTCGTGGGGGCCGCTCGGCACAGATACGCAGTATTTT; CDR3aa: CASSLGMSWGPLGTDTQYF
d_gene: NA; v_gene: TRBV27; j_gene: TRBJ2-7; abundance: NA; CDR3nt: TGTGCCAGCAGCCGCCAGCGAAGCTCCTACGAGCAGTACTTC; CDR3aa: CASSRQRSSYEQYF
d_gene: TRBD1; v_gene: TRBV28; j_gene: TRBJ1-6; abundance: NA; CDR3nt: TGTGCCAGCAGTCCGGGACAGGGGAATTATAATTCACCCCTCCACTTT; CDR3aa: CASSPGQGNYNSPLHF
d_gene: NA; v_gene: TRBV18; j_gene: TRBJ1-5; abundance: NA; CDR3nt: TGTGCCAGCTCATTAAGCGTGGGGCTAAGCAATCAGCCCCAGCATTTT; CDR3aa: CASSLSVGLSNQPQHF
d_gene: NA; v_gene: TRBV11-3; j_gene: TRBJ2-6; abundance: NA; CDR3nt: TGTGCCAGCAGCTTAGGGGGTTCTGGGGCCAACGTCCTGACTTTC; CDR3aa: CASSLGGSGANVLTF
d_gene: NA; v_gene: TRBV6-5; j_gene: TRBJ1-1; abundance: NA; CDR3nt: TGTGCCAGCAGTTATCGGGGGGAGAGCTCTGAAGCTTTCTTT; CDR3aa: CASSYRGESSEAFF
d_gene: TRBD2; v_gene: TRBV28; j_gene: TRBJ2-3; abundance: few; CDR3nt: TGTGCCAGCAGCATAAGCGGGGCTAGCACAGATACGCAGTATTTT; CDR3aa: CASSISGASTDTQYF
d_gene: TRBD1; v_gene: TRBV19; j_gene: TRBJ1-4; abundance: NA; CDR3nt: TGTGCCAGTACTCCGACGGGACAGCGGGAAAAACTGTTTTTT; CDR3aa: CASTPTGQREKLFF